These T cell receptor beta chains were read from a single sample in a study of identical twins. TCRdb passed the 5' RACE reads through MiXCR, listing each CDR3 protein once. The table has roughly 720,000 distinct CDR3 sequences, around a sixth seen once. The same sample was also used in a study of T cells expressing NK-cell markers.

The sequencing input was PBMCs. Source of these receptors: a woman aged 18-29 years in good health. CDR3s include the opening cysteine and the closing phenylalanine or tryptophan. Each record gives: V gene, D gene, J gene, CDR3 protein. The D gene is left open where the match is weak.

TRBV12-3/TRBV12-4	.	TRBJ2-7	CASSLAVTQTYEQYF
TRBV14	.	TRBJ1-2	CASSQEAWLLGGYGYTF
TRBV12-3/TRBV12-4	TRBD1	TRBJ1-4	CASSSRTGANEKLFF
TRBV7-9	.	TRBJ2-1	CASNPGSNYNEQFF
TRBV3-1	TRBD2	TRBJ2-5	CASSQDSGLAGSETQYF
TRBV12-3/TRBV12-4	.	TRBJ2-1	CASRAGTAGNEQFF
TRBV9	TRBD2	TRBJ2-3	CASSFPRTRGTSGGPGDTQYF
TRBV6-2/TRBV6-3	TRBD1	TRBJ2-7	CANPKRQGAAHRDPWACEQYF
TRBV20-1	TRBD1	TRBJ2-3	CSARGDRSTDTQYF
TRBV7-9	TRBD2	TRBJ2-1	CASIQEGGPDYNEQFF
TRBV12-3/TRBV12-4	.	TRBJ1-1	CASSLNLGFNTEAFF
TRBV12-3/TRBV12-4	.	TRBJ1-1	CASRLFGAYEAFF
TRBV19	.	TRBJ2-2	CASSILLSAGGDGELFF
TRBV29-1	.	TRBJ1-2	CSVPDAANYGYTF
TRBV20-1	TRBD1	TRBJ2-7	CSAITGTGRDEQYF
TRBV7-3	TRBD1	TRBJ2-1	CASTTGTGSPYNEQFF
TRBV6-2/TRBV6-3	.	TRBJ1-1	CASSLPGTEAFF
TRBV7-9	TRBD1	TRBJ2-1	CASSRDRVNAEQFF
TRBV12-3/TRBV12-4	.	TRBJ1-1	CASTGGGRDEAFF
TRBV24-1	.	TRBJ1-5	CATSDSTDHKWPLYQPQHF
TRBV7-2	.	TRBJ2-7	CASSEAGQRQYEQYF
TRBV5-1	.	TRBJ1-2	CASAGGPMYGYTF
TRBV7-3	.	TRBJ2-3	CASSPTPLTDTQYF
TRBV7-2	.	TRBJ2-3	CASSQGLKDTQYF
TRBV29-1	TRBD2	TRBJ2-5	CSVEGLAGGGETQYF
TRBV3-1	TRBD2	TRBJ2-4	CASSQDSRGVAKNIQYF
TRBV12-3/TRBV12-4	TRBD2	TRBJ2-3	CASSSPSGGPDTQYF
TRBV5-1	TRBD2	TRBJ2-3	CASSFGRANTDTQYF
TRBV7-3	TRBD1	TRBJ1-2	CASSLTGQEGGYTF
TRBV19	.	TRBJ2-2	CASSIETTRASGELFF
TRBV15	.	TRBJ2-7	CATSRGRDSSYEQYF
TRBV10-1	TRBD2	TRBJ2-3	CASSEIGLGRDTQYF
TRBV20-1	.	TRBJ2-1	CSASRDIRYNEQFF
TRBV11-2	.	TRBJ2-1	CASSLIHTEQFF
TRBV11-2	TRBD2	TRBJ2-1	CASSLLAGDAHEQFF
TRBV5-5	.	TRBJ2-1	CASSQTSSYNEQFF
TRBV6-2/TRBV6-3	TRBD1	TRBJ1-4	CASGQGGEKLFF
TRBV5-4	.	TRBJ2-5	CASSYAGRPQETQYF
TRBV6-1	TRBD1	TRBJ1-2	CASKPGTGWIDGYTF
TRBV7-9	.	TRBJ2-5	CASSLGGYWTGETQYF
TRBV25-1	.	TRBJ2-7	CASQTGRSYEQYF
TRBV7-8	TRBD1	TRBJ1-1	CASSHRDRATEAFF